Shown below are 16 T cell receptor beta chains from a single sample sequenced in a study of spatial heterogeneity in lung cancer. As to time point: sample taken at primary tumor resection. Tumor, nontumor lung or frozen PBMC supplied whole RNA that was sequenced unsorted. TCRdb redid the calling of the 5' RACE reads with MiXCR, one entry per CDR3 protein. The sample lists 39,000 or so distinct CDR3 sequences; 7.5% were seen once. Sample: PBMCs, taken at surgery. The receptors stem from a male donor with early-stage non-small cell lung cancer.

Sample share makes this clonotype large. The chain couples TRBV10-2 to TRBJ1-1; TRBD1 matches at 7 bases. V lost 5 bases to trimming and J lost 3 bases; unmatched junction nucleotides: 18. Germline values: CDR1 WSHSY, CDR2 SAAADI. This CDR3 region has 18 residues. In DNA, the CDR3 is TGCGCCAGCAGTAGCATCGGGACAGACCAATTACTTCACACTGAAGCTTTCTTT. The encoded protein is CASSSIGTDQLLHTEAFF.

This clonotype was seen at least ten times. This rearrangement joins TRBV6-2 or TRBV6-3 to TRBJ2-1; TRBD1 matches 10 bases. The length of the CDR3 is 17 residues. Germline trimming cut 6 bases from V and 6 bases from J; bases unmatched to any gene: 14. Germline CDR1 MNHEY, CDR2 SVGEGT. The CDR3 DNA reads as TGTGCCAGCAGGGGGACAGGGGTCGGTTTAGGCCGCAATGAGCAGTTCTTC. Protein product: CASRGTGVGLGRNEQFF.

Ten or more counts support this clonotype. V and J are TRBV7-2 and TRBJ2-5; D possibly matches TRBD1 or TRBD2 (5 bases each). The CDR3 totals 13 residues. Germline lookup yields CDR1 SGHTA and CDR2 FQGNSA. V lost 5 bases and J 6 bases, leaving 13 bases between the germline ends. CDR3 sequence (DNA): TGTGCCAGCAGCCCCGGGACCGGCAAGACCCAGTACTTC. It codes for CASSPGTGKTQYF.

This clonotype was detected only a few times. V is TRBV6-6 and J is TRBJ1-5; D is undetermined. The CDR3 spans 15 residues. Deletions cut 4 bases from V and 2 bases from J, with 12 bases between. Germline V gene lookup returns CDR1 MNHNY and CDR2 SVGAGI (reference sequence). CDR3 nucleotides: TGTGCCAGCAGTTGGAGCGTTGATGGCAATCAGCCCCAGCATTTT. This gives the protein CASSWSVDGNQPQHF.

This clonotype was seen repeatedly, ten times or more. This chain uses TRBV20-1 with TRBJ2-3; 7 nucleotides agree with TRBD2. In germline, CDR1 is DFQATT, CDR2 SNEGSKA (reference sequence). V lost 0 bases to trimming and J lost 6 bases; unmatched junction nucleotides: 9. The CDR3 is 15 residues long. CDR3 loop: CSARESRGRMDTQYF. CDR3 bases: TGCAGTGCTAGAGAGTCGCGGGGGAGAATGGATACGCAGTATTTT.

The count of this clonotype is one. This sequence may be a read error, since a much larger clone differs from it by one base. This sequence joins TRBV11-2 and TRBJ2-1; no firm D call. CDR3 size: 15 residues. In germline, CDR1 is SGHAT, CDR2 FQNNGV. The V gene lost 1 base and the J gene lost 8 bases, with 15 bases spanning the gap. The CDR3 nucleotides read TGTGCCAGCAGCTTAGTTGCGGAGTTCTCATATGAGCAGTTCTTC. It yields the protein CASSLVAEFSYEQFF.

This CDR3 reads CASSKSSWGVNQPQHF. The CDR3 nucleotides read TGTGCCAGCAGTAAGAGTTCGTGGGGCGTCAATCAGCCCCAGCATTTT. The V gene is TRBV2, the J gene TRBJ1-5; TRBD1 might be the D (5 bases). Trimming pared 5 bases from V and 3 bases from J, leaving 17 bases between. CDR1 SNHLY and CDR2 FYNNEI come from the germline V gene. The CDR3 length is 16 residues.

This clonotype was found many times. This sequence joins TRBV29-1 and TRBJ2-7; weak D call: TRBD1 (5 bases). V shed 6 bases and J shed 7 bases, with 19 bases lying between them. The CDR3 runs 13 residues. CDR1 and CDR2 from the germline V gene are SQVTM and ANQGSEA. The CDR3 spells CSVSDSAEKEQYF. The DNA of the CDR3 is TGCAGCGTATCCGACAGTGCGGAGAAAGAGCAGTACTTC.

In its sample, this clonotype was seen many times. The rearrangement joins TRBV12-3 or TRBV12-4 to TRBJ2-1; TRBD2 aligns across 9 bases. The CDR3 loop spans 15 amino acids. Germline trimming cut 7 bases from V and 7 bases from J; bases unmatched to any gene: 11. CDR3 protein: CASTRNSGSGNEQFF. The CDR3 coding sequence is TGTGCCAGCACTCGAAATAGCGGGAGCGGGAATGAGCAGTTCTTC.

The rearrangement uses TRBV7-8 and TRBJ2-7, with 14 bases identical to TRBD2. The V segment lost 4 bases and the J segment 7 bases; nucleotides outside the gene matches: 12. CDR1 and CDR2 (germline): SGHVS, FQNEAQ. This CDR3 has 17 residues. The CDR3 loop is CASSSGLAGETRREQYF. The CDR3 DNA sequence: TGTGCCAGCAGCTCGGGACTAGCGGGGGAGACTCGTCGGGAGCAGTACTTC.

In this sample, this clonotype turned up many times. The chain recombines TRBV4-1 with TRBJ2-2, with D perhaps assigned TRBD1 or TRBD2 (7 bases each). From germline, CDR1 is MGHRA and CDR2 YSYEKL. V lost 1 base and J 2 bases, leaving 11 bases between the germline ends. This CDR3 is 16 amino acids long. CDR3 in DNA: TGCGCCAGCAGCCAAGCCAGGGGGGGTAACACCGGGGAGCTGTTTTTT. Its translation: CASSQARGGNTGELFF.

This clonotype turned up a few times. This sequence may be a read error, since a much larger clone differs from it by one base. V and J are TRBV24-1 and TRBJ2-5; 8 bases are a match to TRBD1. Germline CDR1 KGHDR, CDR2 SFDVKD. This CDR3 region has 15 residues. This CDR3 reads CATSDPGQAQGTQYF. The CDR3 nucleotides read TGTGCCACCAGTGATCCGGGACAGGCACAAGGGACCCAGTACTTC.

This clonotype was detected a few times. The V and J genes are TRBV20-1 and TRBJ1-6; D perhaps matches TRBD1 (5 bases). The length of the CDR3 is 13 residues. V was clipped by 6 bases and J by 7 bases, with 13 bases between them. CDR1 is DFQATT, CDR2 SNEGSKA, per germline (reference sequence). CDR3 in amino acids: CSARRGVNSPLHF. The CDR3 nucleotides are TGCAGTGCAAGAAGGGGTGTCAATTCACCCCTCCACTTT.

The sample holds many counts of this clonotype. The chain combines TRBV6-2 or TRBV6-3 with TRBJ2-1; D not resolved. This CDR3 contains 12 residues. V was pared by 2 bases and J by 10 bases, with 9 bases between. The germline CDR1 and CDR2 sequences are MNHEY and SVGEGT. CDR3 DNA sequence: TGTGCCAGCAGTTACGGGCCCCGGGAGCAGTTCTTC. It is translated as CASSYGPREQFF.

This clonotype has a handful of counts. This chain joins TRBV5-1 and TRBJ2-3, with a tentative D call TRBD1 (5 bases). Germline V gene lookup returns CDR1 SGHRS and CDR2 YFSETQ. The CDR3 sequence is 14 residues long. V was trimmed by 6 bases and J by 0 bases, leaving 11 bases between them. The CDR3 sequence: CASKGQGSTDTQYF. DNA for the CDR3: TGCGCCAGCAAAGGTCAGGGAAGCACAGATACGCAGTATTTT.

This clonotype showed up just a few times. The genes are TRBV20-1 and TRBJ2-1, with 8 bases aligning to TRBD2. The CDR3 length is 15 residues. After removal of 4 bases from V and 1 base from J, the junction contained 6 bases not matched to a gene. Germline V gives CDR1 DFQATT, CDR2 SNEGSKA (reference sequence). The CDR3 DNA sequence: TGCAGTGCTACTTTTGGCGGGAGGTCCTACAATGAGCAGTTCTTC. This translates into CSATFGGRSYNEQFF.